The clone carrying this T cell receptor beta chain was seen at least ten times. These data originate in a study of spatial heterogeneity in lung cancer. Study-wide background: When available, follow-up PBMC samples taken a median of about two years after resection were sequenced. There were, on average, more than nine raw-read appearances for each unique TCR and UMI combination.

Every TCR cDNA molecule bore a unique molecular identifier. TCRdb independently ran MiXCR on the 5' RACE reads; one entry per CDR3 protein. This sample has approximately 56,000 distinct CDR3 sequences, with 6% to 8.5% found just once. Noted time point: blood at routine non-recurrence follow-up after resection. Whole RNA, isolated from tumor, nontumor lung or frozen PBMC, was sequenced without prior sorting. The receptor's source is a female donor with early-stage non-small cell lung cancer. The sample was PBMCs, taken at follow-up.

In nucleotides, the CDR3 is TGTGCCAGCAGCTCTCGTAATTCGGAGACCCAGTACTTC. The encoded protein is CASSSRNSETQYF. This sequence joins TRBV7-2 and TRBJ2-5; no clear D. The CDR3 is 13 amino acids. V was shortened by 4 bases and J by 5 bases, with 11 bases between the two germline ends. Germline V lookup: CDR1 SGHTA, CDR2 FQGNSA.